These 18 T cell receptor beta chains were sequenced from one sample in a study of cytomegalovirus exposure and HLA in healthy donors. With 60 Vbeta and 13 Jbeta primers, the PCR was carried out. Assay: immunoSEQ multiplex PCR; the TCRdb copy retains only in-frame clones and omits some. The data contain roughly 130,000 clones, approximately 72% of them singletons. The sequencing sample was made of PBMCs. All receptors come from a man aged 18 to 30 in good health and CMV-seronegative.

On this clone itself: Distinct nucleotide sequences in the sample also encode this CDR3. The chain couples TRBV6-5 to TRBJ1-3; 7 bases map to TRBD1. With V trimmed by 2 bases and J by 3 bases, 1 base remained unmatched. The CDR3 covers 14 residues. From germline, CDR1 is MNHEY and CDR2 SVGAGI. CDR3 sequence (DNA): TGTGCCAGCAGTTACAGGGGGCTTGGAAACACCATATATTTT. It translates to CASSYRGLGNTIYF.

The chain carries TRBV6-6 and TRBJ2-7; 9 positions match TRBD1. Germline CDR1 MNHNY, CDR2 SVGAGI (reference sequence). The CDR3 has 16 residues. Trimming removed 0 bases from V and 2 bases from J; junction bases left unmatched: 5. The CDR3 region is CASSYSLGQGAYEQYF. The CDR3 region has the DNA TGTGCCAGCAGTTACTCGTTGGGACAGGGAGCCTACGAGCAGTACTTC.

The rearrangement joins TRBV7-8 to TRBJ2-7, with 7 bases identical to TRBD1. The junction had 10 bases not matched to a gene; V was cut back by 5 bases and J by 0 bases. The CDR3 has 16 residues. The germline V gene has CDR1 SGHVS and CDR2 FQNEAQ. DNA of the CDR3: TGTGCCAGCAGCCCAGGGGACAGCGACCCCTCCTACGAGCAGTACTTC. The encoded protein is CASSPGDSDPSYEQYF.

The chain combines TRBV6-6 with TRBJ1-1, with TRBD1 as a possible D gene (5 bases). Trimming removed 4 bases from V and 5 bases from J, with 11 bases in between. The CDR3 consists of 13 residues. CDR1 and CDR2 from the germline V gene are MNHNY and SVGAGI (reference sequence). The CDR3: CASSLRQPTEAFF. The CDR3 nucleotides are TGTGCCAGCAGTTTACGACAGCCTACTGAAGCTTTCTTT.

This clone was seen a handful of times. This chain uses TRBV6-5 with TRBJ1-1; 8 nucleotides agree with TRBD1. From germline, CDR1 is MNHEY and CDR2 SVGAGI. The CDR3 length is 14 residues. The V segment lost 7 bases and the J segment 1 base; nucleotides outside the gene matches: 5. The CDR3 DNA is TGTGCCAGCACCAAACAGGGGGGGAACACTGAAGCTTTCTTT. This translates into CASTKQGGNTEAFF.

This clone was observed a handful of times. The genes are TRBV7-3 and TRBJ2-3, with 8 bases that match TRBD2. Germline V gene lookup returns CDR1 SGHTA and CDR2 FQGTGA. V shed 1 base and J 0 bases; nucleotides not matched to a gene: 3. The CDR3 spans 16 residues. The CDR3 region is CASSLRTGGSTDTQYF. DNA for the CDR3: TGTGCCAGCAGCTTAAGAACGGGGGGGAGCACAGATACGCAGTATTTT.

The rearrangement links TRBV10-3 to TRBJ1-1; 9 nucleotides agree with TRBD1. Trimming took 2 bases from V and 2 from J; bases not matched to a gene: 12. Germline CDR1 ENHRY, CDR2 SYGVKD. The CDR3 extends over 18 amino acids. This chain's CDR3 is CAISEPNRDRVRNTEAFF. The DNA for the CDR3 is TGTGCCATCAGTGAGCCTAATCGGGACAGGGTCCGAAACACTGAAGCTTTCTTT.

The rearrangement joins TRBV30 to TRBJ2-7; 8 bases line up with TRBD2. The length of the CDR3 is 12 residues. The junction had 5 bases not matched to a gene; V was cut back by 5 bases and J by 5 bases. From germline, CDR1 is GTSNPN and CDR2 SVGIG (reference sequence). CDR3: CAWGPGGNEQYF. CDR3 nucleotides: TGTGCCTGGGGCCCGGGGGGGAACGAGCAGTACTTC.

The chain has TRBV27 and TRBJ1-1; TRBD1 matches 11 bases. After removal of 7 bases from V and 5 bases from J, the junction contained 6 bases not matched to a gene. CDR3 length: 14 residues. Germline assignment: CDR1 MNHEY and CDR2 SMNVEV (reference sequence). CDR3 in amino acids: CASNPGQGGTEAFF. The CDR3 DNA follows: TGTGCCAGCAATCCGGGACAGGGGGGGACTGAAGCTTTCTTT.

Comment on this clone: The junction departs from the called germline gene at one end, perhaps through a read error. The J gene is TRBJ2-4, the V gene TRBV7-9; D perhaps matches TRBD2 (7 bases). The length of the CDR3 is 17 residues. Per the germline V gene, CDR1 is SEHNR and CDR2 is FQNEAQ (reference sequence). Here the CDR3 reads CSSSSMPRGGAKNIQYF. The CDR3 DNA sequence: TGTTCCAGCAGCTCGATGCCTAGGGGGGGTGCCAAAAACATTCAGTACTTC.

In its sample, this clone was seen a few times. The V and J genes are TRBV29-1 and TRBJ2-2; maybe TRBD2 (6 bases). CDR1 SQVTM and CDR2 ANQGSEA come from the germline V gene. The V end lost 4 bases, the J end lost 5 bases, and 11 bases lay between the germline ends. The CDR3 spans 13 residues. Written as DNA, the CDR3 is TGCAGCGTTGGCGTGGGGGGTACCGGGGAGCTGTTTTTT. As protein: CSVGVGGTGELFF.

The CDR3 sequence is CASSTDSTGELFF. CDR3 sequence (DNA): TGCGCCAGCAGCACGGACAGTACCGGGGAGCTGTTTTTT. The chain couples TRBV5-1 to TRBJ2-2; possible D gene TRBD1, 6 bases. Trimming pared 4 bases from V and 5 bases from J, leaving 9 bases between. The CDR3 totals 13 residues. In germline, CDR1 is SGHRS, CDR2 YFSETQ.

The V and J genes are TRBV4-1 and TRBJ2-7, with a possible D match to TRBD2 (6 bases). CDR1 is MGHRA, CDR2 YSYEKL, per germline. The CDR3 consists of 15 residues. Trimming cost V 1 base and J 2 bases, with 12 bases left between them. The CDR3 nucleotides read TGCGCCAGCAGCCAAGTACTAGCAGCCACCTACGAGCAGTACTTC. Its protein is CASSQVLAATYEQYF.

This clone has more than one count but fewer than ten. This chain uses TRBV19 with TRBJ2-5; weak D call: TRBD2 (5 bases). V lost 4 bases to trimming and J lost 8 bases, with 14 bases between them. Germline CDR1 is LNHDA and CDR2 is SQIVND (reference sequence). The CDR3 spans 13 residues. The DNA for the CDR3 is TGTGCCAGTAGTACCACTCCACTAGTTACCCAGTACTTC. As protein: CASSTTPLVTQYF.

There are a few counts of this clone. The rearrangement links TRBV5-5 to TRBJ2-3; tentative D call: TRBD1 (5 bases). The V end was cut by 4 bases, the J end by 1 base, with 10 bases between. From germline, CDR1 is SGHKS and CDR2 YYEKEE (reference sequence). CDR3 length: 14 amino acids. CDR3 in amino acids: CASSTLGGTDTQYF. The CDR3, as DNA: TGTGCCAGCAGCACCCTAGGGGGCACAGATACGCAGTATTTT.

With respect to this clone: A read error may account for a junction end that differs from germline. The same CDR3 arises from other DNA sequences in this sample as well. The genes are TRBV19 and TRBJ2-3; D is undetermined. CDR3 size: 13 residues. The germline CDR1 and CDR2 sequences are LNHDA and SQIVND (reference sequence). CDR3 DNA sequence: TGCGCCAGTAGTATCAAGAGAACAGATACGCAGTATTTT. This codes for CASSIKRTDTQYF.

The chain recombines TRBV28 with TRBJ1-2, with 12 bases identical to TRBD1. Germline V gene data show CDR1 as MDHEN and CDR2 as SYDVKM. Germline trimming cut 8 bases from V and 4 bases from J; bases unmatched to any gene: 11. The CDR3 has 16 residues. The CDR3 DNA is TGTGCCAGCGATTCTGAGGGACAGGGGGCGGTCTATGGCTACACCTTC. Amino acids: CASDSEGQGAVYGYTF.

This chain connects TRBV30 to TRBJ1-3, with TRBD1 matching 10 bases. V shed 4 bases, J shed 4 bases, and the junction held 7 bases outside the gene matches. Per germline, CDR1 GTSNPN and CDR2 SVGIG (reference sequence). This CDR3 has 15 amino acids. The CDR3 is CAWTRDRGNGNTIYF. The CDR3 nucleotides read TGTGCCTGGACACGGGACAGGGGAAACGGAAACACCATATATTTT.